This T cell receptor beta chain was profiled in a study of blood T cells in healthy people across ages. For the second PCR, which ran for 7 to 11 cycles, a sample-barcoded 5' primer and a J-beta primer mix were used. TCRdb recomputed calls from the 5' RACE reads with MiXCR, one row per CDR3 protein. Of over a million distinct CDR3 sequences listed, 35% to 55% are singletons. V lost 8 bases and J lost 3, with 12 bases in between. CDR3 size: 13 residues. In germline, CDR1 is SNHLY, CDR2 FYNNEI. What was sequenced was blood. The chain carries TRBV2 and TRBJ2-3, with D maybe TRBD1 (7 bases). This TCR was sampled from an older woman in good health. The CDR3 loop reads CASGSGGTDTQYF. The CDR3 DNA sequence: TGTGCCAGCGGGTCAGGGGGGACAGATACGCAGTATTTT.